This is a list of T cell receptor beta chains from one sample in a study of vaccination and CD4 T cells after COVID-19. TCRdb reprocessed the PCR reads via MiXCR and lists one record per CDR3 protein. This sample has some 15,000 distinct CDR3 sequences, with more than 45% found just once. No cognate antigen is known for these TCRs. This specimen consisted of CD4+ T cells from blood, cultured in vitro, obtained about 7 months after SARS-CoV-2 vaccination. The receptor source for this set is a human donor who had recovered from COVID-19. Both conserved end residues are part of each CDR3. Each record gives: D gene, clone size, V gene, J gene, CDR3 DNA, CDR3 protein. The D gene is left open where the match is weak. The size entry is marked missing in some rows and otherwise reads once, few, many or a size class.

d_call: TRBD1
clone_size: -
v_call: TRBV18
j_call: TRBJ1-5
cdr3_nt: TGTGCCAGCTCACTTACCGGGACAGGGCCCGATCAGCCCCAGCATTTT
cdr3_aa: CASSLTGTGPDQPQHF

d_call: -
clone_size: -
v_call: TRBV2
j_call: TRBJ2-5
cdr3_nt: TGTGCCAGCACAAGGGATTTTGAGGAGACCCAGTACTTC
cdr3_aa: CASTRDFEETQYF

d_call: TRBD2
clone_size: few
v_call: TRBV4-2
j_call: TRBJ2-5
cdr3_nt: TGTGCCAGCAGCCAAGGCGCTAGCGGGGGGGCCGGGGAGACCCAGTACTTC
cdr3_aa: CASSQGASGGAGETQYF

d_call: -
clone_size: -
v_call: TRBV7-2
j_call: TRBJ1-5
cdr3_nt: TGTGCCAGCAGATGGGATGACAGCCAGCCCCAGCATTTT
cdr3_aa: CASRWDDSQPQHF

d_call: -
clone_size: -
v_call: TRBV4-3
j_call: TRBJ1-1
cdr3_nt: TGCGCCAGCAGCCAAGAGAGGGGGAGCACTGAAGCTTTCTTT
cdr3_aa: CASSQERGSTEAFF

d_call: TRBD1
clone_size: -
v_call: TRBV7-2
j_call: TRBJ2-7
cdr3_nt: TGTGCCAGCAGCACACAGGGGTTTGCGGACGAGCAGTACTTC
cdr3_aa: CASSTQGFADEQYF

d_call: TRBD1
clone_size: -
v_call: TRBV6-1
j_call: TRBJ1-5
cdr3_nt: TGTGCCAGCAGCATGACAGGGGGCTATCAGCCCCAGCATTTT
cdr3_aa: CASSMTGGYQPQHF

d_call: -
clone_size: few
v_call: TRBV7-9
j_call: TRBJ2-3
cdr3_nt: TGTGCCAGCAGCTTAGGGGTTAGCGGACCCACAGATACGCAGTATTTT
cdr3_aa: CASSLGVSGPTDTQYF

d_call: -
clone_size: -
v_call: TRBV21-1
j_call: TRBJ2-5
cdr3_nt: TGTGCCAGCAGCAACCCACACAGGGGGGGGGAGACCCAGTACTTC
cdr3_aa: CASSNPHRGGETQYF

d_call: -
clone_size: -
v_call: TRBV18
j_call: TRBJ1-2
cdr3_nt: TGTGCCAGCTCACCACCGACGGGCGGCGATGGCTACACCTTC
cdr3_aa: CASSPPTGGDGYTF

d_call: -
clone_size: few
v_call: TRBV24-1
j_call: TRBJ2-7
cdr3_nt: TGTGCCACCAGTGATAAAGCTAGCCCAAGGACCTACGAGCAGTACTTC
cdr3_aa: CATSDKASPRTYEQYF

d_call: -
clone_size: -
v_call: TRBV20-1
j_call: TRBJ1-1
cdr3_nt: TGCAGTGCTACAACTCGGACAGAAGCTTTCTTT
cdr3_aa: CSATTRTEAFF

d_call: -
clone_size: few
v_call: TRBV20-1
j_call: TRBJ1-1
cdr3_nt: TGCAGTGCTAGTCGGGCTCCTTTTGAAGCTTTCTTT
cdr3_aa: CSASRAPFEAFF

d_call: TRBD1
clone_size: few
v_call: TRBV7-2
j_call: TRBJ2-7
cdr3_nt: TGTGCCAGCAGCCCCACGCGGGACAGGCTATACGAGCAGTACTTC
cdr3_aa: CASSPTRDRLYEQYF

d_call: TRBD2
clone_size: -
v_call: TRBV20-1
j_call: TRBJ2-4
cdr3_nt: TGCAGTGCCTCAAGCGGGATAGTAGCCAAAAACATTCAGTACTTC
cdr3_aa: CSASSGIVAKNIQYF

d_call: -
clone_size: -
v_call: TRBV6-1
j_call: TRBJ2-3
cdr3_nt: TGTGCCAGCAGTGACAGGGGAACGTCGGGAGATACGCAGTATTTT
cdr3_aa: CASSDRGTSGDTQYF

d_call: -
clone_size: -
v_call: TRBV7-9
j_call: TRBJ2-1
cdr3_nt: TGTGCCAGCAGCTTTCAGGCTTACAATGAGCAGTTCTTC
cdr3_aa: CASSFQAYNEQFF